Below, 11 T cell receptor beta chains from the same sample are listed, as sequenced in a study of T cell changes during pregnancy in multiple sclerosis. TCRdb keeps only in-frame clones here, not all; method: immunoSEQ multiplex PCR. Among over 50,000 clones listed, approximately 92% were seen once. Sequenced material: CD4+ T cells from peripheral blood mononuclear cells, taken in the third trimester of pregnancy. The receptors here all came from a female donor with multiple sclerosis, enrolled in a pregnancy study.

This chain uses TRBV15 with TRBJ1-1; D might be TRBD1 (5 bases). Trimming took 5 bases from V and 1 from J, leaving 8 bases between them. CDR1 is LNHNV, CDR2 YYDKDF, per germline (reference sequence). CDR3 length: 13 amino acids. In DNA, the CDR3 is TGTGCCACCAGCTCTACAGGGAACACTGAAGCTTTCTTT. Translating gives CATSSTGNTEAFF. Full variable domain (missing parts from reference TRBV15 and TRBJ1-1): DAMVIQNPRYQVTQFGKPVTLSCSQTLNHNVMYWYQQKSSQAPKLLFHYYDKDFNNEADTPDNFQSRRPNTSFCFLDIRSPGLGDTAMYLCATSSTGNTEAFFGQGTRLTVV.

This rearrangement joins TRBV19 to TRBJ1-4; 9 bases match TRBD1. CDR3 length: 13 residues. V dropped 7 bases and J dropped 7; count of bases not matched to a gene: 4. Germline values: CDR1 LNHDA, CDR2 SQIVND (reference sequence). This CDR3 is CASNRQGGEKLFF. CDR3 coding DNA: TGTGCCAGTAATCGACAGGGGGGTGAAAAACTGTTTTTT.

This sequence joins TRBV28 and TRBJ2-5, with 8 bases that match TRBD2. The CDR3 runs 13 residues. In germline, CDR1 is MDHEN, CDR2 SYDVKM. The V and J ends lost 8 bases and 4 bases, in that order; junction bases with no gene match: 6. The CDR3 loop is CASAGGVRETQYF. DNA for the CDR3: TGTGCCAGCGCGGGGGGAGTGAGAGAGACCCAGTACTTC. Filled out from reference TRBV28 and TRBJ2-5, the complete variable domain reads DVKVTQSSRYLVKRTGEKVFLECVQDMDHENMFWYRQDPGLGLRLIYFSYDVKMKEKGDIPEGYSVSREKKERFSLILESASTNQTSMYLCASAGGVRETQYFGPGTRLLVL.

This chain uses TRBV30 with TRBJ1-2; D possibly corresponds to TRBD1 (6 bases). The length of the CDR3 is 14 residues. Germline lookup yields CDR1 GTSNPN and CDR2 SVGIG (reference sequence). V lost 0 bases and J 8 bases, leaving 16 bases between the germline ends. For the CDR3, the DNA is TGTGCCTGGAGTGTACACAGGGAGAGAATAGGCTACACCTTC. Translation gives CAWSVHRERIGYTF. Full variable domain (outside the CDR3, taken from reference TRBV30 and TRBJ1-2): SQTIHQWPATLVQPVGSPLSLECTVEGTSNPNLYWYRQAAGRGLQLLFYSVGIGQISSEVPQNLSASRPQDRQFILSSKKLLLSDSGFYLCAWSVHRERIGYTFGSGTRLTVV.

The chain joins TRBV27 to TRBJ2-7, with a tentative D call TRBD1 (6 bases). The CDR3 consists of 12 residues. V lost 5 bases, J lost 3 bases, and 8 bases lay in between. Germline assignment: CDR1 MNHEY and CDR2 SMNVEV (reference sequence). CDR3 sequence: CASSVQGYEQYF. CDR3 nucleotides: TGTGCCAGCAGTGTACAGGGCTACGAGCAGTACTTC.

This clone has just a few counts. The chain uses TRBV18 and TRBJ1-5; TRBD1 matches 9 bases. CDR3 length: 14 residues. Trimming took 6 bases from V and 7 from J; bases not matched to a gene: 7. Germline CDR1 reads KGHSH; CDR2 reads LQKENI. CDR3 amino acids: CASSPGQGRQPQHF. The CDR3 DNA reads TGTGCCAGCTCGCCCGGACAGGGGAGACAGCCCCAGCATTTT. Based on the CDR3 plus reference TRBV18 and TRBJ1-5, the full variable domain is NAGVMQNPRHLVRRRGQEARLRCSPMKGHSHVYWYRQLPEEGLKFMVYLQKENIIDESGMPKERFSAEFPKEGPSILRIQQVVRGDSAAYFCASSPGQGRQPQHFGDGTRLSIL.

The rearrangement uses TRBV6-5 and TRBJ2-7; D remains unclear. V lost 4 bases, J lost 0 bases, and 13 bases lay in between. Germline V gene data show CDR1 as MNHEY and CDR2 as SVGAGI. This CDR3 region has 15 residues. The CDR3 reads CASSSEKAYSYEQYF. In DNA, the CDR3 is TGTGCCAGCAGTTCTGAGAAAGCTTACTCCTACGAGCAGTACTTC.

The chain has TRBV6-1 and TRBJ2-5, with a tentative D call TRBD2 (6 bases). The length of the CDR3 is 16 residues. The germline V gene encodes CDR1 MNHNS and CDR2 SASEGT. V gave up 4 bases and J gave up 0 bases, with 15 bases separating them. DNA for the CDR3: TGTGCCAGCAGTGTCCGGGACTTTAAGTACCAAGAGACCCAGTACTTC. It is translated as CASSVRDFKYQETQYF.

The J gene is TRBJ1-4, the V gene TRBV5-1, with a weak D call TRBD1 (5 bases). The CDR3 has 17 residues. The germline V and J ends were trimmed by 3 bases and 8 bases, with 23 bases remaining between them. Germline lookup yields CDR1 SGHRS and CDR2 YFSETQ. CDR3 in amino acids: CASSYSTPGRGGEKLFF. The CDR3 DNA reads TGCGCCAGCAGCTACTCAACCCCGGGACGGGGGGGAGAAAAACTGTTTTTT.

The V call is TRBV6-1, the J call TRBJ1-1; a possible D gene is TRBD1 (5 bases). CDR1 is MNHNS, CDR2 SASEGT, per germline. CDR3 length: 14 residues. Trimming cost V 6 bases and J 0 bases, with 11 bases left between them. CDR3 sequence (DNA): TGTGCCAGCAGGGTAGGGGCAGTGAACACTGAAGCTTTCTTT. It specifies CASRVGAVNTEAFF.

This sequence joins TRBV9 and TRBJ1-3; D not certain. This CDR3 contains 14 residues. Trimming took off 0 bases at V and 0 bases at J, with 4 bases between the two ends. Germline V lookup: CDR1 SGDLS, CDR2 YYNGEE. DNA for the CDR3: TGTGCCAGCAGCGTAGATTACTCTGGAAACACCATATATTTT. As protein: CASSVDYSGNTIYF.